These 24 T cell receptor beta chains came from one sample sequenced in a study of T cells in Graves' hyperthyroidism and ophthalmopathy. Amplification targeted TCR beta CDR3 regions from RNA transcripts. HTBI primers were used for first-round RT-PCR of the TCR CDR3. TCRdb re-called the multiplex PCR reads through MiXCR, storing one row per CDR3 protein. The sample shows about 380,000 distinct CDR3 sequences, approximately 13% of them seen only once. The specimen was blood. These receptor sequences come from a man aged 25-45 years with Graves' hyperthyroidism that later progressed to Graves' ophthalmopathy.

This clonotype was detected a few times. The chain recombines TRBV20-1 with TRBJ1-5, with D unclear. Deletions cut 0 bases from V and 3 bases from J, with 6 bases between. Per the germline V gene, CDR1 is DFQATT and CDR2 is SNEGSKA (reference sequence). The CDR3 is made up of 13 amino acids. CDR3 DNA sequence: TGCAGTGCTAGAGATCCCAACAATCAGCCCCAGCATTTT. It codes for CSARDPNNQPQHF.

This clonotype was seen at least ten times. The chain recombines TRBV20-1 with TRBJ1-4, with D perhaps TRBD1 (5 bases). This CDR3 has 16 amino acids. The V end was cut by 5 bases, the J end by 0 bases, with 16 bases between. Germline V gene sequence: CDR1 DFQATT, CDR2 SNEGSKA (reference sequence). The CDR3 loop reads CSAEKGNTPTNEKLFF. The CDR3 region has the DNA TGCAGTGCTGAGAAGGGGAACACTCCAACTAATGAAAAACTGTTTTTT.

This clonotype was observed at least ten times. The chain recombines TRBV5-1 with TRBJ1-1, with TRBD1 identical over 7 bases. V lost 4 bases, J lost 1 base, and 4 bases stayed unmatched. Per germline, CDR1 SGHRS and CDR2 YFSETQ. The CDR3 totals 14 residues. The CDR3 sequence: CASSERTGNTEAFF. The CDR3, as DNA: TGCGCCAGCAGCGAGCGGACAGGGAACACTGAAGCTTTCTTT.

This chain joins TRBV25-1 and TRBJ2-2, with TRBD2 identical over 7 bases. Germline CDR1 and CDR2: MGHDK and SYGVNS. The length of the CDR3 is 15 residues. V shed 6 bases and J 4 bases; nucleotides not matched to a gene: 8. The CDR3 loop reads CASSRLGGGTGELFF. As DNA, the CDR3 is TGTGCCAGCAGCCGACTTGGCGGGGGCACCGGGGAGCTGTTTTTT.

This clonotype was counted many times. The chain couples TRBV11-2 to TRBJ2-7; 8 bases are a match to TRBD2. The CDR3 sequence is 18 residues long. J gave up 3 bases and V 1 base, and 14 bases lay outside the gene matches. The V gene's germline CDR1 is SGHAT and CDR2 FQNNGV. The CDR3 bases are TGTGCCAGCAGCTTAGTGCCGTGGCTAGCGGGTGATAACTACGAGCAGTACTTC. Its translation: CASSLVPWLAGDNYEQYF.

In its sample, this clonotype was seen many times. This chain uses TRBV6-1 with TRBJ1-4, with D unresolved. Germline V gene lookup returns CDR1 MNHNS and CDR2 SASEGT. The CDR3 totals 14 residues. V lost 6 bases, J lost 8 bases, and 16 bases lay in between. CDR3 sequence: CASSSGNPPEKLFF. In DNA form, the CDR3 reads TGTGCCAGCAGCTCCGGGAACCCTCCGGAAAAACTGTTTTTT.

This clonotype has at least ten counts. The CDR3 nucleotides are TGTGCCACAGGATTGGGCAATCAGCCCCAGCATTTT. Its protein product is CATGLGNQPQHF. This chain uses TRBV2 with TRBJ1-5; D remains unclear. The CDR3 length is 12 residues. Germline-derived CDR1 and CDR2 are SNHLY and FYNNEI. V shed 10 bases and J shed 2 bases, with 9 bases lying between them.

This clonotype was seen at least ten times. CDR3 in DNA: TGTGCCAGCAGCGTACCTCCGGGACAGGGGTCGAATGAGCAGTTCTTC. Its protein is CASSVPPGQGSNEQFF. The chain couples TRBV13 to TRBJ2-1; 10 bases agree with TRBD1. This CDR3 comprises 16 residues. The junction had 11 bases not matched to a gene; V was cut back by 5 bases and J by 7 bases. Germline V lookup: CDR1 PRHDT, CDR2 FYEKMQ (reference sequence).

There are a few counts of this clonotype. The chain is built from TRBV12-3 or TRBV12-4 and TRBJ2-2; 7 nucleotides align to TRBD1. The V and J ends lost 5 bases and 5 bases, in that order; junction bases with no gene match: 8. The length of the CDR3 is 15 residues. The CDR3: CASSLNRGRTGELFF. As DNA, the CDR3 is TGTGCCAGCAGTCTCAATAGGGGGCGGACCGGGGAGCTGTTTTTT.

In its sample, this clonotype was seen a few times. The chain employs TRBV9 and TRBJ2-7; a possible D gene is TRBD1 (6 bases). This CDR3 is built from 16 residues. Germline loops: CDR1 SGDLS, CDR2 YYNGEE. Trimming took off 0 bases at V and 1 base at J, with 14 bases between the two ends. CDR3 protein: CASSVGGFGQSYEQYF. DNA for the CDR3: TGTGCCAGCAGCGTAGGTGGATTCGGACAGTCCTACGAGCAGTACTTC.

This clonotype was counted only a few times. The chain joins TRBV5-4 to TRBJ2-1; TRBD2 is a possible D gene (5 bases). CDR3 length: 17 residues. The V end lost 6 bases, the J end lost 2 bases, and 21 bases lay between the germline ends. The germline V gene has CDR1 SGHNT and CDR2 YYREEE (reference sequence). The CDR3 coding sequence is TGTGCCAGCACCCCAGGATTGCCGGGGTACACCTACAATGAGCAGTTCTTC. Its translation is CASTPGLPGYTYNEQFF.

This clonotype showed up many times. The chain employs TRBV6-1 and TRBJ1-5; TRBD1 matches 7 bases. CDR3 length equals 10 residues. Germline CDR1 and CDR2: MNHNS and SASEGT. This chain's CDR3 is CGTGGQPQHF. For the CDR3, the DNA is TGTGGGACAGGAGGACAGCCCCAGCATTTT.

The table lists this clonotype with a count of one. Mismatch with germline at one junction end may stem from a read error. This chain joins TRBV9 and TRBJ2-3, with D unresolved. Germline assignment: CDR1 SGDLS and CDR2 YYNGEE. The CDR3 runs 11 residues. CDR3 amino acids: CAGSITDTQYF. The CDR3 coding sequence is TGTGCCGGCAGTATCACAGATACGCAGTATTTT.

This clonotype was seen ten or more times. V usage is TRBV6-1 and J usage is TRBJ2-7; no firm D call. The CDR3 loop spans 15 amino acids. Trimming removed 6 bases at V and 2 bases at J, with 17 bases between. Germline V gives CDR1 MNHNS, CDR2 SASEGT. The CDR3 loop is CASSPGAFGTYEQYF. The CDR3 DNA is TGTGCCAGCAGCCCCGGTGCCTTCGGAACCTACGAGCAGTACTTC.

This clonotype has a count of ten or more. The chain combines TRBV11-1 with TRBJ1-1; D is ambiguous. With 1 base removed from V and 0 bases from J, the gap between germline ends came to 9 bases. Germline V CDR1 and CDR2: SGHAT, FQDESV (reference sequence). CDR3 length: 15 amino acids. CDR3 loop: CASSLGVRMNTEAFF. The CDR3 DNA is TGTGCCAGCAGCTTAGGGGTCAGGATGAACACTGAAGCTTTCTTT. The full variable domain, in which reference TRBV11-1 and TRBJ1-1 provide the parts outside the CDR3, is EAEVAQSPRYKITEKSQAVAFWCDPISGHATLYWYRQILGQGPELLVQFQDESVVDDSQLPKDRFSAERLKGVDSTLKIQPAELGDSAMYLCASSLGVRMNTEAFFGQGTRLTVV.

Comments on this clonotype: At one end the junction does not follow the germline gene, possibly because of a read error. The chain recombines TRBV7-7 with TRBJ2-1, with D possibly TRBD2 on 6 matching bases. The CDR3 totals 17 residues. Germline CDR1 SSHAT, CDR2 FNYEAQ (reference sequence). CDR3 region: CASSLGSTSLSYNEQFF. The CDR3 bases are TGTGCTAGCAGCTTAGGGTCCACTAGCCTCTCCTACAATGAGCAGTTCTTC.

This clonotype was recorded many times. The chain couples TRBV5-6 to TRBJ1-2; the D is unclear. V was pared by 0 bases and J by 7 bases, with 13 bases between. The CDR3 has 14 amino acids. Germline-derived CDR1 and CDR2 are SGHDT and YYEEEE. CDR3: CASSLGSLILGYTF. The CDR3 region has the DNA TGTGCCAGCAGCTTGGGGTCACTAATACTTGGCTACACCTTC.

This clonotype appeared many times. This chain connects TRBV11-2 to TRBJ1-2; TRBD1 matches 9 bases. The germline V gene has CDR1 SGHAT and CDR2 FQNNGV. The CDR3 has 15 residues. V was pared by 4 bases and J by 8 bases, with 11 bases of the junction left unmatched. DNA of the CDR3: TGTGCCAGCAGCTCATCTCACGACAGGGGGGGAGGCTACACCTTC. This sequence encodes CASSSSHDRGGGYTF.

This clonotype was observed many times. The V and J genes are TRBV6-5 and TRBJ2-5; no definite D call. Germline V CDR1 and CDR2: MNHEY, SVGAGI. The CDR3 loop spans 13 amino acids. Trimming stripped 0 bases from V and 4 bases from J, with 6 bases between. CDR3 coding DNA: TGTGCCAGCAGTTACTCAGTTTTAGAGACCCAGTACTTC. Protein product: CASSYSVLETQYF.

The chain couples TRBV20-1 to TRBJ1-4; 9 nucleotides align to TRBD1. This CDR3 has 13 residues. Per germline, CDR1 DFQATT and CDR2 SNEGSKA (reference sequence). Trimming cost V 5 bases and J 7 bases; bases outside gene matches: 5. CDR3 residues: CSAGTGLGEKLFF. The CDR3 DNA sequence: TGCAGTGCTGGGACAGGGTTAGGTGAAAAACTGTTTTTT.

This clonotype has at least ten counts. The genes are TRBV2 and TRBJ1-2; no clear D gene. CDR1 SNHLY and CDR2 FYNNEI come from the germline V gene. This CDR3 has 13 amino acids. V was trimmed by 6 bases and J by 0 bases, leaving 8 bases between them. The CDR3 loop is CASRRTANYGYTF. In DNA, the CDR3 is TGTGCCAGCAGGAGGACGGCTAACTATGGCTACACCTTC.

This clonotype was detected ten times or more. This chain joins TRBV7-8 and TRBJ2-5, with D maybe TRBD1 (6 bases). V was trimmed by 5 bases and J by 5 bases, leaving 18 bases between them. Per the germline V gene, CDR1 is SGHVS and CDR2 is FQNEAQ. This CDR3 has 15 residues. CDR3: CASSPRDRRPETQYF. As DNA, the CDR3 is TGTGCCAGCAGCCCCCGAGACAGGAGACCCGAGACCCAGTACTTC.

This clonotype was found many times. The rearrangement joins TRBV7-9 to TRBJ2-2; D is undetermined. This CDR3 has 12 residues. Germline CDR1 SEHNR, CDR2 FQNEAQ (reference sequence). V was pared by 2 bases and J by 6 bases, with 4 bases between. The CDR3 region has the DNA TGTGCCAGCAGCTTAAGGGCCGGGGAGCTGTTTTTT. Translated, it gives CASSLRAGELFF. Filled out from reference TRBV7-9 and TRBJ2-2, the complete variable domain reads DTGVSQNPRHKITKRGQNVTFRCDPISEHNRLYWYRQTLGQGPEFLTYFQNEAQLEKSRLLSDRFSAERPKGSFSTLEIQRTEQGDSAMYLCASSLRAGELFFGEGSRLTVL.

This clonotype has ten or more counts. The chain links TRBV6-1 to TRBJ1-1; D is uncertain. Germline assignment: CDR1 MNHNS and CDR2 SASEGT. V lost 2 bases and J lost 6, with 19 bases in between. The CDR3 has 16 residues. In DNA, the CDR3 is TGTGCCAGCAGTGAACACGGGCCGCCTCACTTGGCTGAAGCTTTCTTT. It specifies CASSEHGPPHLAEAFF.